This TCR beta chain was captured in a study of PD-1 blockade in classical Hodgkin lymphoma. The CDR3 is 14 residues long. Germline CDR1 and CDR2: SGHAT and FQNNGV. V lost 5 bases to trimming and J lost 6 bases; unmatched junction nucleotides: 2. Concerning this clone itself: Its antigen is unknown.

Clones were sequenced by immunoSEQ multiplex PCR, and TCRdb holds only the in-frame ones, with some missing. Of approximately 50,000 clones in the sample, more than 75% are singletons; the top ten hold approximately 5.4%. Points from the study as a whole: Nothing has yet pinned down what causes the repertoire differences, possibly disease activity or prior therapy. Patients were excluded if nivolumab began under 1 year after ASCT (the autologous transplant).

Relapse was seen in all patients after autologous stem cell transplantation, and brentuximab vedotin exposure was variable. The starting material was peripheral blood mononuclear cells (PBMCs), obtained before the second cycle of nivolumab. The chain links TRBV11-2 to TRBJ1-5, with 12 bases lining up with TRBD1. The source of this sequence is a human donor with classical Hodgkin lymphoma. The CDR3 DNA follows: TGTGCCAGCAGCCGGGACAGGGGGCCTCAGCCCCAGCATTTT. It yields the protein CASSRDRGPQPQHF.